These T cell receptor beta chains were read from a single sample in a study of PD-L1 blockade in urothelial cancer. Data came from immunoSEQ multiplex PCR; TCRdb stores just in-frame clones and leaves some out. The repertoire has some 53,000 clones, approximately 80% of them found once; the top ten carry around 3.4%. The specimen was PBMCs, collected around atezolizumab (anti-PD-L1) treatment. The receptor source for this set is a man aged 65 to 85 with urothelial cancer. Each CDR3 is given with its conserved first and last residue. D genes are given only for firm matches. Clone size is stated in some rows and not others, as once, few, many or a class when expanded.

j_gene	abundance	d_gene	v_gene	CDR3aa	CDR3nt
TRBJ2-3	few	TRBD1	TRBV4-2	CASSQDLGTDPTDTQYF	TGTGCCAGCAGCCAAGATTTAGGGACAGACCCCACAGATACGCAGTATTTT
TRBJ1-1	few	.	TRBV12-5	CASGGRVNTEAFF	TGTGCTAGTGGGGGCAGGGTGAACACTGAAGCTTTCTTT
TRBJ2-3	.	TRBD2	TRBV2	CASSKGLAPDTQYF	TGTGCCAGCAGTAAAGGACTAGCCCCAGATACGCAGTATTTT
TRBJ1-4	few	.	TRBV18	CASSPTPQGQLFF	TGTGCCAGCTCACCAACCCCCCAGGGGCAACTGTTTTTT
TRBJ1-1	.	.	TRBV7-9	CASSPYREMNTEAFF	TGTGCCAGCAGCCCCTATCGCGAAATGAACACTGAAGCTTTCTTT
TRBJ2-1	.	TRBD2	TRBV9	CASSVGPTSERGSYNEQFF	TGTGCCAGCAGCGTAGGCCCAACATCCGAGCGGGGCTCCTACAATGAGCAGTTCTTC
TRBJ2-7	.	TRBD2	TRBV4-3	CASSQDWTSGTEYF	TGCGCCAGCAGCCAAGATTGGACTAGCGGGACGGAGTACTTC
TRBJ2-2	.	TRBD2	TRBV7-6	CASSLEAGVAGELFF	TGTGCCAGCAGCTTAGAAGCGGGAGTCGCCGGGGAGCTGTTTTTT
TRBJ2-5	.	TRBD2	TRBV7-9	CASSVGTSGHQETQYF	TGTGCCAGCAGTGTAGGGACTAGCGGACACCAAGAGACCCAGTACTTC
TRBJ1-2	.	TRBD1	TRBV5-4	CASSPGQGAATNGYTF	TGTGCCAGCAGCCCGGGACAGGGGGCGGCAACTAATGGCTACACCTTC
TRBJ2-1	.	.	TRBV19	CASSIDGLPYNEQFF	TGTGCCAGTAGTATAGACGGACTTCCCTACAATGAGCAGTTCTTC
TRBJ2-3	once	TRBD2	TRBV5-8	CASSLNLAGPRDTQYF	TGTGCCAGCAGCTTGAACCTAGCGGGGCCGCGGGATACGCAGTATTTT
TRBJ2-2	few	.	TRBV7-9	CASWTGGYTGELFF	TGTGCCAGTTGGACAGGAGGGTACACCGGGGAGCTGTTTTTT
TRBJ1-5	.	.	TRBV27	CASRMGAASNQPQHF	TGTGCCAGCAGGATGGGGGCGGCGAGCAATCAGCCCCAGCATTTT
TRBJ2-2	.	.	TRBV5-1	CASSPYQGPNTGELFF	TGCGCCAGCAGCCCCTATCAGGGCCCGAACACCGGGGAGCTGTTTTTT
TRBJ1-1	.	.	TRBV6-6	CASSLKAIEAFF	TGTGCCAGCAGTCTTAAAGCTATTGAAGCTTTCTTT
TRBJ2-7	.	TRBD2	TRBV7-2	CASSLQVAGGGEQYF	TGTGCCAGCAGCCTACAGGTTGCGGGAGGTGGCGAGCAGTACTTC
TRBJ1-2	medium-sized	.	TRBV4-1	CASSQDGGVLDYGYTF	TGCGCCAGCAGCCAAGACGGGGGGGTCCTCGACTATGGCTACACCTTC
TRBJ1-1	.	.	TRBV14	CASSQEYGVDTEAFF	TGTGCCAGCAGCCAAGAGTACGGGGTCGACACTGAAGCTTTCTTT
TRBJ1-5	.	.	TRBV15	CATSRGPTDFGQPQHF	TGTGCCACCAGCAGAGGCCCGACAGATTTCGGCCAGCCCCAGCATTTT
TRBJ2-7	.	.	TRBV2	CASSTQGGEQYF	TGTGCCAGCAGCACACAGGGTGGCGAGCAGTACTTC
TRBJ1-5	.	.	TRBV19	CASSMRQINQPQHF	TGTGCCAGTAGTATGCGACAGATCAATCAGCCCCAGCATTTT
TRBJ1-2	.	TRBD1	TRBV5-4	CASIKLPDRAHGYTF	TGTGCCAGCATTAAACTACCTGACAGGGCCCATGGCTACACCTTC
TRBJ1-5	.	TRBD1	TRBV7-2	CASSLGQGAWQPQHF	TGTGCCAGCAGCTTAGGACAGGGGGCCTGGCAGCCCCAGCATTTT
TRBJ2-7	.	TRBD1	TRBV5-4	CASSPRTGAYEQYF	TGCGCCAGCAGCCCGAGGACAGGGGCCTACGAGCAGTACTTC
TRBJ1-4	once	.	TRBV18	CASSPLVEGELFF	TGTGCCAGCTCGCCACTGGTTGAGGGTGAACTGTTTTTT
TRBJ1-5	few	.	TRBV4-2	CASSQEGPDPPQHF	TGTGCCAGCAGCCAAGAGGGCCCAGATCCGCCCCAGCATTTT
TRBJ2-3	.	TRBD2	TRBV6-6	CASSRGDYSTDTQYF	TGTGCCAGCAGCCGGGGGGACTATAGCACAGATACGCAGTATTTT
TRBJ1-3	.	.	TRBV13	CASSLGALDTFSGNTIYF	TGTGCCAGCAGCTTAGGGGCCCTGGACACCTTCTCTGGAAACACCATATATTTT
TRBJ1-2	.	.	TRBV7-2	CASSFMGGTGVGYTF	TGTGCCAGCAGCTTCATGGGCGGGACCGGGGTTGGCTACACCTTC
TRBJ1-1	.	.	TRBV6-5	CASTPTRVSSTEAFF	TGTGCCAGCACTCCTACCAGGGTATCTAGTACTGAAGCTTTCTTT
TRBJ1-2	few	.	TRBV6-6	CASRQGSGGYTF	TGTGCCAGCAGACAGGGATCCGGGGGCTACACCTTC
TRBJ2-2	.	.	TRBV21-1	CASWRDRVFVLTGELFF	TGTGCCAGCTGGAGGGATCGGGTCTTTGTCCTCACCGGGGAGCTGTTTTTT
TRBJ1-4	.	TRBD1	TRBV5-6	CASSGTGQSNEKLFF	TGTGCCAGCAGCGGGACGGGACAGTCGAATGAAAAACTGTTTTTT
TRBJ2-1	.	.	TRBV7-3	CASSPDAGSYNEQFF	TGTGCCAGCAGCCCCGACGCGGGTTCCTACAATGAGCAGTTCTTC
TRBJ2-1	.	.	TRBV5-4	CASSPDSGASYNEQFF	TGTGCCAGCAGCCCAGATAGCGGAGCTTCCTACAATGAGCAGTTCTTC
TRBJ2-3	.	TRBD1	TRBV9	CASSVDPGQGTQYF	TGTGCCAGCAGCGTAGACCCCGGACAGGGTACGCAGTATTTT
TRBJ1-1	.	TRBD1	TRBV28	CASTKGGQPLNTEAFF	TGTGCCAGCACTAAAGGGGGACAGCCCTTGAACACTGAAGCTTTCTTT
TRBJ2-7	once	.	TRBV5-1	CASSPRDTPNYEQYF	TGCGCCAGCAGCCCCCGGGACACACCAAACTACGAGCAGTACTTC
TRBJ1-2	.	TRBD1	TRBV4-3	CASSQDPGGEDGYTF	TGCGCCAGCAGCCAAGATCCAGGGGGCGAAGATGGCTACACCTTC
TRBJ1-2	.	.	TRBV5-6	CASSSDRYGYTF	TGTGCCAGCAGCTCCGACAGATATGGCTACACCTTC
TRBJ2-1	few	.	TRBV11-3	CASSLTAAYNEQFF	TGTGCCAGCAGCTTGACGGCGGCCTACAATGAGCAGTTCTTC
TRBJ2-4	.	.	TRBV2	CASSETSFAKNIQYF	TGTGCCAGCAGTGAAACTAGCTTTGCCAAAAACATTCAGTACTTC
TRBJ2-4	once	TRBD1	TRBV7-9	CASSLKGGLDIQYF	TGTGCCAGCAGCTTAAAAGGGGGCTTGGACATTCAGTACTTC
TRBJ1-3	.	TRBD1	TRBV19	CASSTGQVSSGNTIYF	TGTGCCAGTAGTACGGGACAGGTTAGCTCTGGAAACACCATATATTTT
TRBJ2-2	.	TRBD1	TRBV7-9	CASSLRGQGTGELFF	TGTGCCAGCAGCTTACGGGGACAGGGGACCGGGGAGCTGTTTTTT
TRBJ2-7	.	TRBD2	TRBV5-4	CASSQEVRDYKQYF	TGTGCCAGCAGCCAGGAGGTCCGGGACTACAAGCAGTACTTC
TRBJ2-1	.	.	TRBV5-4	CASSLRQGREFF	TGTGCCAGCAGCTTGAGACAGGGGAGGGAGTTCTTC
TRBJ1-1	few	TRBD1	TRBV13	CASSFNRGLNTEAFF	TGTGCCAGCAGCTTTAACAGGGGGCTGAACACTGAAGCTTTCTTT
TRBJ2-7	once	TRBD2	TRBV11-3	CASSLDWTSGKDEQYF	TGTGCCAGCAGCTTAGATTGGACTAGCGGGAAAGACGAGCAGTACTTC
TRBJ1-3	.	.	TRBV7-8	CASSVTDRSGNTIYF	TGTGCCAGCAGCGTCACGGACAGATCTGGAAACACCATATATTTT
TRBJ1-4	few	TRBD1	TRBV7-9	CASSIGTGLEKLFF	TGTGCCAGCAGCATCGGGACAGGCCTTGAAAAACTGTTTTTT
TRBJ2-1	.	TRBD1	TRBV6-6	CASRAGTDYNEQFF	TGTGCCAGCAGGGCCGGGACAGATTACAATGAGCAGTTCTTC
TRBJ2-3	.	TRBD2	TRBV5-1	CASRPGTSGRAQEGYF	TGCGCCAGCAGACCTGGGACTAGCGGGAGGGCCCAGGAGGGGTATTTT
TRBJ2-1	.	TRBD2	TRBV5-1	CASTQGTSRSNEQFF	TGCGCCAGCACCCAGGGGACTAGCCGCTCGAATGAGCAGTTCTTC
TRBJ1-1	.	.	TRBV6-5	CASSPQGVDTEAFF	TGTGCCAGCAGCCCACAGGGAGTCGACACTGAAGCTTTCTTT
TRBJ1-1	.	.	TRBV28	CASKGGGRTEAFF	TGTGCCAGTAAAGGGGGGGGAAGGACTGAAGCTTTCTTT